This record concerns one TCR beta chain sequence. Its specificity is unknown. This sample was taken from a study of cytomegalovirus exposure and HLA in healthy donors. Clones were sequenced by immunoSEQ multiplex PCR, and TCRdb holds only the in-frame ones, with some missing. The table has over 110,000 clones, more than 85% seen once. CDR1 and CDR2 from the germline V gene are MGHDK and SYGVNS. The length of the CDR3 is 13 residues. The V end lost 1 base, the J end lost 5 bases, and 6 bases lay between the germline ends. Findings and limits, study-wide: Three chains tied to CMV proved CMV antigen-specific in vitro.

Source material: PBMCs. This receptor was obtained from a man aged 18 to 35 in good health and CMV-seropositive. The chain links TRBV25-1 to TRBJ1-5; the D gene is possibly TRBD1 (5 bases). Here the CDR3 reads CASSELGDQPQHF. The CDR3 DNA reads TGTGCCAGCAGTGAATTAGGGGATCAGCCCCAGCATTTT.